The 29 T cell receptor beta chains reported below all come from one sample, sequenced in a study of blood T cell repertoires in COVID-19. The data were produced by immunoSEQ multiplex PCR, yet TCRdb's version contains in-frame clones alone and is incomplete. The sample has around 160,000 clones; around nine tenths are singletons. The material sequenced was peripheral blood. These receptor sequences come from a man aged 60 to 69 with active or convalescent COVID-19.

This rearrangement joins TRBV28 to TRBJ1-2; 7 nucleotides line up with TRBD1. Germline CDR1 is MDHEN and CDR2 is SYDVKM. V trimming: 2 bases; J trimming: 5 bases; junction bases outside the gene matches: 11. The CDR3 extends over 16 amino acids. The CDR3 loop is CASSLPLKGRGYGYTF. The CDR3 coding sequence is TGTGCCAGCAGTTTACCTCTCAAGGGCAGGGGGTATGGCTACACCTTC.

The rearrangement joins TRBV10-2 to TRBJ2-7; TRBD1 agrees at 8 bases. Germline-derived CDR1 and CDR2 are WSHSY and SAAADI. There are 14 residues in the CDR3. The J segment lost 2 bases and the V segment lost 2 bases, leaving 2 bases of the junction unmatched. The CDR3 DNA is TGCGCCAGCAGTGAGGTGACAGGGGCCTACGAGCAGTACTTC. Its protein product is CASSEVTGAYEQYF.

The rearrangement joins TRBV29-1 to TRBJ1-1; the match to TRBD1 covers 7 bases. Germline V gene sequence: CDR1 SQVTM, CDR2 ANQGSEA. V was pared by 4 bases and J by 2 bases, with 4 bases of the junction left unmatched. This CDR3 has 13 amino acids. CDR3: CSVVGTANTEAFF. The CDR3, as DNA: TGCAGCGTTGTTGGGACAGCTAACACTGAAGCTTTCTTT.

The V and J genes are TRBV19 and TRBJ1-5, with 9 bases that match TRBD1. Trimming took 5 bases from V and 9 from J; bases not matched to a gene: 11. Germline CDR1 and CDR2: LNHDA and SQIVND (reference sequence). The CDR3 length is 15 residues. CDR3 in amino acids: CASSPDRGRRGPQHF. The CDR3 DNA follows: TGTGCCAGTAGTCCGGACAGGGGACGGCGCGGGCCCCAGCATTTT.

The rearrangement joins TRBV5-1 to TRBJ2-4; 7 nucleotides match TRBD2. J was trimmed by 0 bases and V by 3 bases; bases with no gene match: 9. The CDR3 length is 17 residues. Germline CDR1 and CDR2: SGHRS and YFSETQ. CDR3 sequence reads: CASSSPRGDLAKNIQYF. CDR3 nucleotide sequence: TGCGCCAGCAGCTCTCCACGGGGGGATTTAGCCAAAAACATTCAGTACTTC.

The V gene is TRBV5-4, the J gene TRBJ1-6; TRBD1 matches at 9 bases. The CDR3 sequence is 16 residues long. The J segment lost 9 bases and the V segment lost 4 bases, leaving 11 bases of the junction unmatched. In germline, CDR1 is SGHNT, CDR2 YYREEE (reference sequence). CDR3 DNA: TGTGCCAGCAGCACAAGACAGGGGGTGGGCGGTTCACCCCTCCACTTT. Amino acids: CASSTRQGVGGSPLHF.

The rearrangement uses TRBV5-1 and TRBJ2-1, with a tentative D call TRBD2 (6 bases). The CDR3 consists of 14 residues. V lost 2 bases and J lost 4, with 10 bases in between. Per germline, CDR1 SGHRS and CDR2 YFSETQ. The CDR3 loop reads CASSLSGLYNEQFF. CDR3 nucleotide sequence: TGCGCCAGCAGCTTAAGCGGGCTGTACAATGAGCAGTTCTTC. Looking up the rest from reference TRBV5-1 and TRBJ2-1 gives the full variable domain: KAGVTQTPRYLIKTRGQQVTLSCSPISGHRSVSWYQQTPGQGLQFLFEYFSETQRNKGNFPGRFSGRQFSNSRSEMNVSTLELGDSALYLCASSLSGLYNEQFFGPGTRLTVL.

This chain links TRBV2 with TRBJ1-5; D gene ambiguous. The CDR3 extends over 12 amino acids. Looked up from germline, CDR1 is SNHLY and CDR2 is FYNNEI. The V gene lost 2 bases and the J gene lost 6 bases, with 5 bases spanning the gap. CDR3 DNA sequence: TGTGCCAGCAGTGAACGGGGTCAGCCCCAGCATTTT. Translated: CASSERGQPQHF.

V usage is TRBV29-1 and J usage is TRBJ1-2, with D unclear. The CDR3 has 11 amino acids. Trimming removed 4 bases from V and 3 bases from J, with 6 bases in between. Germline lookup yields CDR1 SQVTM and CDR2 ANQGSEA. Written as DNA, the CDR3 is TGCAGCGTTGCGCAGGACTATGGCTACACCTTC. Its protein product is CSVAQDYGYTF.

The V call is TRBV19, the J call TRBJ2-2, with a weak D call TRBD1 (5 bases). Germline assignment: CDR1 LNHDA and CDR2 SQIVND (reference sequence). CDR3 length: 15 residues. V was trimmed by 3 bases and J by 0 bases, leaving 8 bases between them. In nucleotides, the CDR3 is TGTGCCAGTAGTATTTCGACAGCGAACACCGGGGAGCTGTTTTTT. Translation: CASSISTANTGELFF.

The CDR3 nucleotides are TGTGCCTCCAAGGGGGGGGCCGGGGATCAGCCCCAGCATTTT. Its protein is CASKGGAGDQPQHF. The J gene is TRBJ1-5, the V gene TRBV10-3; tentatively, D is TRBD1 (6 bases). This CDR3 comprises 14 residues. Germline V gives CDR1 ENHRY, CDR2 SYGVKD. V lost 11 bases, J lost 5 bases, and 19 bases lay in between.

The chain couples TRBV6-5 to TRBJ1-2, with D possibly matching TRBD1 (6 bases). V was trimmed by 8 bases and J by 4 bases, leaving 14 bases between them. The CDR3 is 13 residues long. From germline, CDR1 is MNHEY and CDR2 SVGAGI. The CDR3 bases are TGTGCCAGCGTACAGGGTGTCGGCTATGGCTACACCTTC. Its translation is CASVQGVGYGYTF.

A single count supports this clone. The chain has TRBV7-6 and TRBJ2-7; perhaps TRBD1 as D (6 bases). Germline V gives CDR1 SGHVS, CDR2 FNYEAQ. V lost 1 base, J lost 3 bases, and 10 bases lay in between. The CDR3 extends over 14 amino acids. CDR3 sequence reads: CASSLGVGGYEQYF. The CDR3, as DNA: TGTGCCAGCAGCTTAGGGGTAGGGGGCTACGAGCAGTACTTC.

The chain uses TRBV19 and TRBJ2-1; possibly TRBD1 for D (5 bases). V lost 9 bases, J lost 5 bases, and 20 bases lay in between. CDR1 LNHDA and CDR2 SQIVND come from the germline V gene (reference sequence). The CDR3 sequence is 15 residues long. CDR3 nucleotides: TGTGCCAGCACCATAAGGGGCTTCGAGAACAATGAGCAGTTCTTC. Its protein product is CASTIRGFENNEQFF.

V usage is TRBV5-1 and J usage is TRBJ1-3; a possible D gene is TRBD1 (6 bases). The CDR3 loop spans 15 amino acids. V was pared by 2 bases and J by 0 bases, with 9 bases between. Germline assignment: CDR1 SGHRS and CDR2 YFSETQ. The CDR3 reads CASSLGDNSGNTIYF. The CDR3, as DNA: TGCGCCAGCAGCTTAGGGGACAACTCTGGAAACACCATATATTTT.

V and J are TRBV15 and TRBJ2-5, with TRBD1 matching 7 bases. Germline loops: CDR1 LNHNV, CDR2 YYDKDF (reference sequence). The junction had 6 bases not matched to a gene; V was cut back by 0 bases and J by 5 bases. The length of the CDR3 is 15 residues. The CDR3 here is CATSRDTGAGETQYF. For the CDR3, the DNA is TGTGCCACCAGCAGAGACACAGGGGCCGGGGAGACCCAGTACTTC.

V is TRBV4-1 and J is TRBJ1-2; 7 nucleotides agree with TRBD1. Germline V gene sequence: CDR1 MGHRA, CDR2 YSYEKL. Trimming took 2 bases from V and 8 from J; bases not matched to a gene: 5. The CDR3 length is 13 residues. The CDR3 nucleotides are TGCGCCAGCAGCCAACGACAGGGTCGCGGCTACACCTTC. This encodes CASSQRQGRGYTF.

The V call is TRBV7-9, the J call TRBJ1-2; a weak D match, TRBD1 (6 bases). Germline CDR1 is SEHNR and CDR2 is FQNEAQ (reference sequence). CDR3 length equals 16 residues. Trimming removed 5 bases at V and 1 base at J, with 17 bases between. Here the CDR3 reads CASSRGDFRGNYGYTF. CDR3 in DNA: TGTGCCAGCAGCCGGGGTGATTTCAGGGGTAACTATGGCTACACCTTC.

The chain is built from TRBV23-1 and TRBJ2-1; TRBD1 might be the D (6 bases). TRBV23-1 is recorded as an ORF, its role being uncertain. The CDR3 is 17 amino acids. Between the trimmed V and J ends, which lost 4 bases and 8 bases, there was a span of 24 bases. CDR3 region: CASSPRTSGATFHEQFF. The DNA for the CDR3 is TGCGCCAGCAGTCCCCGGACCTCAGGGGCCACCTTCCATGAGCAGTTCTTC.

The chain couples TRBV3-1 (or the pseudogene TRBV3-2) to TRBJ1-3; D ambiguous. CDR1 is LGHDT and CDR2 is YNNKEL in the germline V gene (reference sequence). The CDR3 loop spans 15 amino acids. The V and J ends lost 0 bases and 2 bases respectively, with 8 bases between them. CDR3 bases: TGTGCCAGCAGCCAAGATACCGGGACTGGAAACACCATATATTTT. Translating gives CASSQDTGTGNTIYF.

V gene TRBV6-5 combines with J gene TRBJ1-2; TRBD1 might be the D (5 bases). The germline V gene has CDR1 MNHEY and CDR2 SVGAGI. Trimming took off 2 bases at V and 4 bases at J, with 8 bases between the two ends. The CDR3 loop spans 13 amino acids. CDR3 DNA sequence: TGTGCCAGCAGTTACCAGGGTCTCTATGGCTACACCTTC. It encodes CASSYQGLYGYTF.

The sample holds a few counts of this clone. This chain joins TRBV18 and TRBJ1-3, with 10 nucleotides matching TRBD1. Unmatched junction bases numbered 1, after V lost 3 bases and J lost 2 bases. The CDR3 has 15 residues. Germline CDR1 KGHSH, CDR2 LQKENI. The CDR3: CASSPGQGPGNTIYF. Written as DNA, the CDR3 is TGTGCCAGCTCACCGGGACAGGGGCCTGGAAACACCATATATTTT. The full variable domain, with the rest looked up from reference TRBV18 and TRBJ1-3, is NAGVMQNPRHLVRRRGQEARLRCSPMKGHSHVYWYRQLPEEGLKFMVYLQKENIIDESGMPKERFSAEFPKEGPSILRIQQVVRGDSAAYFCASSPGQGPGNTIYFGEGSWLTVV.

This chain connects TRBV11-2 to TRBJ2-7; TRBD2 is a possible D gene (5 bases). Trimming took 3 bases from V and 6 from J, leaving 15 bases between them. The CDR3 runs 14 residues. CDR1 is SGHAT, CDR2 FQNNGV, per germline. The CDR3 spells CASSFSGGGGEQYF. The CDR3 coding sequence is TGTGCCAGCAGCTTCTCCGGTGGTGGAGGCGAGCAGTACTTC.

This rearrangement joins TRBV19 to TRBJ2-2; 9 bases agree with TRBD1. Germline V gives CDR1 LNHDA, CDR2 SQIVND (reference sequence). The CDR3 contains 16 residues. Germline trimming cut 4 bases from V and 2 bases from J; bases unmatched to any gene: 5. The CDR3, as DNA: TGTGCCAGTAGTAAACGGACAGGGGACAACACCGGGGAGCTGTTTTTT. It codes for CASSKRTGDNTGELFF.

This chain uses TRBV5-1 with TRBJ1-1; TRBD1 matches at 9 bases. There are 16 residues in the CDR3. Germline values: CDR1 SGHRS, CDR2 YFSETQ. Germline trimming cut 0 bases from V and 4 bases from J; bases unmatched to any gene: 7. The CDR3 region has the DNA TGCGCCAGCAGCTTGGCGGGGGACAGGGCACTCACTGAAGCTTTCTTT. This translates into CASSLAGDRALTEAFF.

V is TRBV9 and J is TRBJ2-3; D call uncertain. V was cut by 6 bases and J by 0 bases, with 11 bases left in between. The V gene's germline CDR1 is SGDLS and CDR2 YYNGEE. The CDR3 is made up of 14 amino acids. The CDR3 protein is CASTAAFSTDTQYF. CDR3 DNA: TGTGCCAGCACCGCGGCTTTTAGCACAGATACGCAGTATTTT. The whole variable domain, filled in from reference TRBV9 and TRBJ2-3, reads DSGVTQTPKHLITATGQRVTLRCSPRSGDLSVYWYQQSLDQGLQFLIQYYNGEERAKGNILERFSAQQFPDLHSELNLSSLELGDSALYFCASTAAFSTDTQYFGPGTRLTVL.

This clone has only one observation. The V and J genes are TRBV9 and TRBJ1-3; no clear D. The V and J ends lost 2 bases and 4 bases respectively, with 10 bases between them. The V gene's germline CDR1 is SGDLS and CDR2 YYNGEE. The CDR3 covers 14 residues. The CDR3 DNA follows: TGTGCCAGCAGCGTGGTTCCACAGGGAAACACCATATATTTT. Translating it yields CASSVVPQGNTIYF.

The chain combines TRBV10-3 with TRBJ2-7, with 10 bases fitting TRBD2. J lost 6 bases, V lost 10 bases, and 12 bases had no gene match. The CDR3 extends over 14 amino acids. The germline V gene has CDR1 ENHRY and CDR2 SYGVKD. As DNA, the CDR3 is TGTGCCACCAATCCGGGACTAGCGAGGCCCGAGCAGTACTTC. Amino acid sequence: CATNPGLARPEQYF.

The gene calls are TRBV15 and TRBJ2-7; TRBD1 might be the D (6 bases). This CDR3 has 14 amino acids. Trimming left V 3 bases short and J 3 bases short, with 12 bases between. The germline gives CDR1 LNHNV, CDR2 YYDKDF (reference sequence). The CDR3 coding sequence is TGTGCCACCAGCAGCACCAGGGGTTTCTACGAGCAGTACTTC. Translation: CATSSTRGFYEQYF.